Below are 17 T cell receptor beta chains sequenced from a single sample in a study of cytomegalovirus exposure and HLA in healthy donors. 13 Jbeta primers and 60 Vbeta primers were used for the PCR. Sequencing used immunoSEQ multiplex PCR; TCRdb keeps in-frame clones, though not all of them. Its table records about 200,000 clones. The sequencing input was PBMCs. All receptors derive from a boy between 10 and 17 years old in good health and CMV-seronegative.

The rearrangement links TRBV2 to TRBJ1-1; 7 nucleotides match TRBD1. J lost 6 bases, V lost 5 bases, and 6 bases had no gene match. The length of the CDR3 is 13 residues. Per germline, CDR1 SNHLY and CDR2 FYNNEI. CDR3 residues: CASSRTGAAEAFF. Here the CDR3 DNA reads TGTGCCAGCAGTAGGACAGGTGCGGCTGAAGCTTTCTTT. Complete variable domain (other parts from reference TRBV2 and TRBJ1-1): EPEVTQTPSHQVTQMGQEVILRCVPISNHLYFYWYRQILGQKVEFLVSFYNNEISEKSEIFDDQFSVERPDGSNFTLKIRSTKLEDSAMYFCASSRTGAAEAFFGQGTRLTVV.

This chain links TRBV6-5 with TRBJ2-7; a possible D gene is TRBD1 (6 bases). The V gene's germline CDR1 is MNHEY and CDR2 SVGAGI. V was trimmed by 7 bases and J by 6 bases, leaving 13 bases between them. The CDR3 is 12 amino acids. The CDR3 spells CASKAGAGEQYF. For the CDR3, the DNA is TGTGCCAGCAAGGCAGGGGCGGGCGAGCAGTACTTC.

This rearrangement joins TRBV15 to TRBJ2-7; TRBD1 might be the D (6 bases). The CDR3 totals 16 residues. Germline CDR1 reads LNHNV; CDR2 reads YYDKDF (reference sequence). V gave up 0 bases and J gave up 1 base, with 13 bases separating them. The CDR3 bases are TGTGCCACCAGCAGAGAGGGGGCTGACTTTTCCTACGAGCAGTACTTC. Amino acids: CATSREGADFSYEQYF.

The rearrangement joins TRBV11-2 to TRBJ1-1; D gene ambiguous. Trimming shortened V by 2 bases and J by 5 bases, and 9 bases separated the two germline ends. The CDR3 spans 13 residues. CDR1 is SGHAT and CDR2 is FQNNGV in the germline V gene. The CDR3 DNA reads TGTGCCAGCAGCTTACCGCAGGAAACTGAAGCTTTCTTT. Protein sequence: CASSLPQETEAFF.

The chain joins TRBV7-2 to TRBJ2-3, with 13 bases identical to TRBD2. CDR1 SGHTA and CDR2 FQGNSA come from the germline V gene. CDR3 length equals 16 residues. Trimming took 5 bases from V and 4 from J; bases not matched to a gene: 6. The CDR3 region is CASSPTSGGAADTQYF. The CDR3 DNA reads as TGTGCCAGCAGCCCTACTAGCGGGGGGGCCGCAGATACGCAGTATTTT.

This rearrangement joins TRBV5-1 to TRBJ2-2, with D possibly TRBD1 on 6 matching bases. Germline CDR1 and CDR2: SGHRS and YFSETQ. Trimming left V 0 bases short and J 8 bases short, with 14 bases between. This CDR3 has 15 amino acids. CDR3 region: CASSLVAVQGGELFF. CDR3 DNA sequence: TGCGCCAGCAGCTTGGTGGCCGTACAGGGAGGGGAGCTGTTTTTT.

This chain uses TRBV11-2 with TRBJ1-3; 7 bases are shared with TRBD1. The germline gives CDR1 SGHAT, CDR2 FQNNGV. CDR3 size: 18 residues. V lost 2 bases and J lost 0; bases outside the gene matches: 10. The CDR3 loop reads CASSLKFTGQSSGNTIYF. In DNA form, the CDR3 reads TGTGCCAGCAGCTTAAAGTTTACGGGACAGAGCTCTGGAAACACCATATATTTT.

In DNA, the CDR3 is TGTGCCAGCAGCTCCACCGGGACAGGCTACACTGAAGCTTTCTTT. Amino acid sequence: CASSSTGTGYTEAFF. J is TRBJ1-1 and V is TRBV9; TRBD1 agrees at 8 bases. Germline V gene lookup returns CDR1 SGDLS and CDR2 YYNGEE. Trimming at V came to 4 bases and at J to 3 bases, leaving 8 bases not matched to a gene. The CDR3 covers 15 residues.

CDR3 residues: CSASGRTGAFF. The DNA of the CDR3 is TGCAGTGCTAGCGGTAGGACTGGCGCTTTCTTT. The chain employs TRBV20-1 and TRBJ1-1; no reliable D call. The CDR3 is 11 residues long. Germline lookup yields CDR1 DFQATT and CDR2 SNEGSKA (reference sequence). Trimming stripped 3 bases from V and 11 bases from J, with 13 bases between.

J is TRBJ2-3 and V is TRBV11-2; 7 nucleotides line up with TRBD2. V lost 6 bases to trimming and J lost 9 bases; unmatched junction nucleotides: 12. Germline CDR1 SGHAT, CDR2 FQNNGV. CDR3 length: 14 amino acids. The CDR3 reads CASSNRLFGGTQYF. CDR3 nucleotides: TGTGCCAGCAGTAACCGCTTATTCGGGGGGACGCAGTATTTT. Complete variable domain (other parts from reference TRBV11-2 and TRBJ2-3): EAGVAQSPRYKIIEKRQSVAFWCNPISGHATLYWYQQILGQGPKLLIQFQNNGVVDDSQLPKDRFSAERLKGVDSTLKIQPAKLEDSAVYLCASSNRLFGGTQYFGPGTRLTVL.

The chain uses TRBV7-6 and TRBJ1-2; D is undetermined. This CDR3 spans 13 amino acids. V shed 1 base and J shed 6 bases, with 9 bases lying between them. The germline gives CDR1 SGHVS, CDR2 FNYEAQ. Written as DNA, the CDR3 is TGTGCCAGCAGCTTAGGGAGGAATGATGGCTACACCTTC. This translates into CASSLGRNDGYTF.

A word on this clone: The germline gene is not matched at one end of the junction; a read error may be the cause. This chain links TRBV7-7 with TRBJ2-1; TRBD2 matches at 12 bases. The CDR3 length is 15 residues. The germline gives CDR1 SSHAT, CDR2 FNYEAQ (reference sequence). The CDR3 bases are TGTGCTAGCAGCTTTGAGACTAGCGGGGGCGGTGAGCAGTTCTTC. Residues: CASSFETSGGGEQFF. Combining the CDR3 with reference TRBV7-7 and TRBJ2-1 gives the whole variable domain GAGVSQSPRYKVTKRGQDVTLRCDPISSHATLYWYQQALGQGPEFLTYFNYEAQPDKSGLPSDRFSAERPEGSISTLTIQRTEQRDSAMYRCASSFETSGGGEQFFGPGTRLTVL.

This chain links TRBV5-5 with TRBJ1-5; 11 nucleotides agree with TRBD1. Trimming at V came to 5 bases and at J to 4 bases, leaving 5 bases not matched to a gene. Looked up from germline, CDR1 is SGHKS and CDR2 is YYEKEE (reference sequence). This CDR3 has 15 residues. The CDR3 DNA reads TGTGCCAGCAGAGACGGACAGGGGGCTAATCAGCCCCAGCATTTT. Translating it yields CASRDGQGANQPQHF.

The chain carries TRBV11-2 and TRBJ1-2; D gene uncertain. V was trimmed by 1 base and J by 4 bases, leaving 13 bases between them. The CDR3 runs to 15 residues. Germline V CDR1 and CDR2: SGHAT, FQNNGV. The CDR3 region has the DNA TGTGCCAGCAGCTTAGTAGTACCCCGGGGCTATGGCTACACCTTC. This translates into CASSLVVPRGYGYTF.

The rearrangement joins TRBV7-2 to TRBJ2-2; weak D call: TRBD2 (7 bases). CDR1 and CDR2 (germline): SGHTA, FQGNSA. The CDR3 has 16 amino acids. Trimming removed 4 bases at V and 6 bases at J, with 18 bases between. The DNA for the CDR3 is TGTGCCAGCAGCTCGCATCGCCGGGGGGCGCCCGGGGAGCTGTTTTTT. Protein: CASSSHRRGAPGELFF.

The DNA of the CDR3 is TGTGCCATCAGTGAAACAGGGATGGACACTGAAGCTTTCTTT. It specifies CAISETGMDTEAFF. The rearrangement joins TRBV10-3 to TRBJ1-1, with TRBD1 as a possible D gene (6 bases). This CDR3 contains 14 residues. The V gene lost 3 bases and the J gene lost 3 bases, with 11 bases spanning the gap. Germline loops: CDR1 ENHRY, CDR2 SYGVKD.

V is TRBV6-1 and J is TRBJ2-2; TRBD2 matches at 11 bases. The CDR3 consists of 18 residues. CDR1 MNHNS and CDR2 SASEGT come from the germline V gene. V was pared by 2 bases and J by 5 bases, with 10 bases of the junction left unmatched. As DNA, the CDR3 is TGTGCCAGCAGTGAAATGAATAGCGGGGGGGTTAAAACCGGGGAGCTGTTTTTT. It encodes CASSEMNSGGVKTGELFF.